This TCR beta chain emerged from a study of neoadjuvant anti-PD-1 for oral cavity cancer. Whole-study results and caveats: With a few patients per group, TCR findings need larger cohorts. Greater tumor shrinkage accompanied bigger post-treatment sizes of preexisting clones.

Looked up from germline, CDR1 is KGHSH and CDR2 is LQKENI. V was pared by 3 bases and J by 0 bases, with 9 bases between. The CDR3 covers 14 residues. Two replicates per tumor sample, mostly from approximately 4.5 ug of genomic DNA. Assay: immunoSEQ multiplex PCR; the TCRdb copy retains only in-frame clones and omits some. The sample includes around 10,000 clones, 63% of them seen just once. The time point is: after neoadjuvant nivolumab, at surgical resection. These oral cavity squamous cell carcinomas were HPV-negative and locally advanced. Worth noting for this clone: What it binds is unknown. Other nucleotide sequences in the sample specify the same CDR3.

Material: tumor tissue, obtained after nivolumab (anti-PD-1) treatment. This sequence originates from a person between 35 and 79 years old with oral cavity squamous cell carcinoma. The chain recombines TRBV18 with TRBJ2-7; possible D gene TRBD1, 6 bases. CDR3 DNA sequence: TGTGCCAGCTCACCGGGGACATCCTCCTACGAGCAGTACTTC. Protein: CASSPGTSSYEQYF.